The clone carrying this TCR beta chain appeared a single time. This entry is derived from a study of chemoradiotherapy in HPV16-positive cancers. Sequencing used immunoSEQ multiplex PCR; TCRdb keeps in-frame clones, though not all of them. The repertoire has roughly 1,800 clones, over 60% of them found once; the top ten carry around a tenth. Here the sequenced sample was tumor tissue, taken from a patient who underwent chemoradiotherapy. The sequence was obtained from a human donor with HPV-associated anogenital cancer.

The CDR3 DNA reads as TGTGCCCACGGACCTAGGAGATATGGCTACACCTTC. Amino acid sequence: CAHGPRRYGYTF. This chain joins TRBV28 and TRBJ1-2; D uncertain. CDR1 and CDR2 from the germline V gene are MDHEN and SYDVKM. V was trimmed by 11 bases and J by 5 bases, leaving 15 bases between them. This CDR3 is 12 amino acids long.